The 3 T cell receptor beta chains below come from one sample, sequenced in a study of cytomegalovirus exposure and HLA in healthy donors. Researchers ran the PCR with 60 Vbeta and 13 Jbeta primers. Method: immunoSEQ multiplex PCR; TCRdb's copy keeps in-frame clones and lacks some. The sample lists 140,000 or so clones, 75% to 80% occurring once. The sequenced material came from PBMCs. These receptor sequences come from a woman in her late teens or twenties in good health and CMV-seropositive.

Remarks on this clone: One end of the junction does not line up with germline, which may come from a read error. The rearrangement joins TRBV6-5 to TRBJ1-3; weak D call: TRBD1 (5 bases). The CDR3 is made up of 13 amino acids. Germline V lookup: CDR1 MNHEY, CDR2 SVGAGI. In nucleotides, the CDR3 is TGTGCCAGCAGTTGGCAGGGTGGACACACCATATATTTT. Translating gives CASSWQGGHTIYF.

The chain carries TRBV19 and TRBJ1-1; D is unclear. The CDR3 extends over 13 amino acids. V was pared by 5 bases and J by 2 bases, with 9 bases between. CDR1 and CDR2 from the germline V gene are LNHDA and SQIVND (reference sequence). Written as DNA, the CDR3 is TGTGCCAGTAGTGTCAAGAGAAACACTGAAGCTTTCTTT. Translated: CASSVKRNTEAFF.

This clone was recorded a few times. The chain couples TRBV19 to TRBJ2-1, with TRBD2 matching over 10 bases. Trimming at V came to 4 bases and at J to 15 bases, leaving 15 bases not matched to a gene. Per germline, CDR1 LNHDA and CDR2 SQIVND (reference sequence). The CDR3 consists of 15 residues. The CDR3 sequence: CASSTKAGGPTPPFF. As DNA, the CDR3 is TGTGCCAGTAGTACCAAAGCGGGGGGGCCAACTCCTCCGTTCTTC. Full variable domain (missing parts from reference TRBV19 and TRBJ2-1): DGGITQSPKYLFRKEGQNVTLSCEQNLNHDAMYWYRQDPGQGLRLIYYSQIVNDFQKGDIAEGYSVSREKKESFPLTVTSAQKNPTAFYLCASSTKAGGPTPPFFGPGTRLTVL.